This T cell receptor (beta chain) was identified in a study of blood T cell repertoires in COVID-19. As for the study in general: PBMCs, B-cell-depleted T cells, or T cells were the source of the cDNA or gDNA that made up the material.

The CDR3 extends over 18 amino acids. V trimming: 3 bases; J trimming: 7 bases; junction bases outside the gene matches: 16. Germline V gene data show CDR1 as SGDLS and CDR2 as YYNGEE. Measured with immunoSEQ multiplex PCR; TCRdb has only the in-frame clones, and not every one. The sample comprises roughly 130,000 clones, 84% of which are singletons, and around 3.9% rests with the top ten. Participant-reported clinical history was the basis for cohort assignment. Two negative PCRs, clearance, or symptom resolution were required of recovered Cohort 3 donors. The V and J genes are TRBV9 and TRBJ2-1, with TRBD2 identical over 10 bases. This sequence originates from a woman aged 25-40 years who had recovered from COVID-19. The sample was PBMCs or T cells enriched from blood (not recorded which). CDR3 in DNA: TGTGCCAGCAGCGAAGGTCTAGCGGGAGCTAACCCGGGGAATGAGCAGTTCTTC. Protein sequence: CASSEGLAGANPGNEQFF. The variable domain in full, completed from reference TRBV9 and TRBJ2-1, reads DSGVTQTPKHLITATGQRVTLRCSPRSGDLSVYWYQQSLDQGLQFLIQYYNGEERAKGNILERFSAQQFPDLHSELNLSSLELGDSALYFCASSEGLAGANPGNEQFFGPGTRLTVL.